This TCR beta chain was identified in a study of persistence of HIV-infected CD4 T cells. A word on this clone: The target antigen is unknown.

Stimulation used 9 to 10 ug/mL lysate from CMV-infected fibroblasts. Memory cells lacking CD40L and CD69 with high CD45RO were sorted. The libraries were made with immunoSEQ version 4 in survey mode. The protocol was immunoSEQ multiplex PCR, while the TCRdb copy is restricted to in-frame clones and leaves out a portion. The sample holds 35,000 to 40,000 clones, approximately 84% seen once. CDR1 MDHEN and CDR2 SYDVKM come from the germline V gene. The CDR3 is made up of 13 amino acids. V gave up 2 bases and J gave up 3 bases, with 5 bases separating them. The material sequenced was CD4+ T cells sorted from PBMCs after approximately 18-hour stimulation, taken from a patient who received antiretroviral therapy. The chain has TRBV28 and TRBJ1-5; no reliable D call. The TCR sequence derives from an adult man with HIV who was CMV-seropositive. CDR3 in amino acids: CASSLQYNQPQHF. The CDR3 DNA reads TGTGCCAGCAGTTTACAGTACAATCAGCCCCAGCATTTT.